The rows below give T cell receptor beta chains drawn from one sample of a study of control samples from healthy donors and cancer patients. Here immunoSEQ multiplex PCR was the method, and the copy in TCRdb shows in-frame clones only, minus some. The table includes 150,000 to 200,000 clones, almost 90% detected once. The source material was blood. Source of these receptors: a young man in good health. Each CDR3 is given with its conserved first and last residue. The D gene is left open where the match is weak. Clone size is not always given. Where it is, it says once, few, many or a class for expanded clones.

j_gene	d_gene	abundance	v_gene	CDR3aa	CDR3nt
TRBJ2-1	-	once	TRBV7-9	CASSLATREQFF	TGTGCCAGCAGCTTAGCGACTAGAGAGCAGTTCTTC
TRBJ2-7	-	-	TRBV6-2/TRBV6-3	CASSYSSGGGEAYEQYF	TGTGCCAGCAGTTACTCGTCCGGCGGAGGGGAGGCCTACGAGCAGTACTTC
TRBJ1-5	-	-	TRBV5-5	CASSLYWQNQPQHF	TGTGCCAGCAGCTTGTATTGGCAGAATCAGCCCCAGCATTTT
TRBJ2-1	-	-	TRBV24-1	CATSGPRAGYNEQFF	TGTGCCACCAGTGGCCCCAGGGCTGGGTACAATGAGCAGTTCTTC
TRBJ2-3	TRBD2	-	TRBV27	CASSHRGGGKADTQYF	TGTGCCAGCAGCCATCGGGGGGGCGGAAAGGCAGATACGCAGTATTTT
TRBJ1-3	TRBD1	-	TRBV3-1/TRBV3-2	CASSHSGQGPGNTIYF	TGTGCCAGCAGCCACTCGGGACAGGGGCCAGGAAACACCATATATTTT
TRBJ2-3	TRBD2	-	TRBV30	CAWSDPGTSGGGGDTQYF	TGTGCCTGGAGTGACCCCGGGACTAGCGGGGGGGGCGGAGATACGCAGTATTTT
TRBJ2-5	-	-	TRBV24-1	CATSDLTTGYAETQYF	TGTGCCACCAGTGATTTGACCACAGGCTATGCCGAGACCCAGTACTTC
TRBJ2-5	-	-	TRBV7-8	CASLPRGGKAETQYF	TGTGCCAGTCTCCCCAGGGGGGGTAAGGCGGAGACCCAGTACTTC
TRBJ1-6	TRBD1	once	TRBV27	CASSLSRTGESPLHF	TGTGCCAGCAGTTTATCCCGGACAGGAGAATCACCCCTCCACTTT
TRBJ2-2	TRBD1	once	TRBV7-2	CASRPGTGRFTGELFF	TGTGCCAGCAGACCCGGGACAGGGCGTTTCACCGGGGAGCTGTTTTTT
TRBJ1-4	-	once	TRBV6-5	CASSYLGGDEKLFF	TGTGCCAGCAGTTACCTAGGGGGTGATGAAAAACTGTTTTTT
TRBJ2-5	-	once	TRBV28	CAAGSTWETQYF	TGTGCCGCGGGAAGCACGTGGGAGACCCAGTACTTC
TRBJ2-1	-	-	TRBV7-9	CASSLEQEVGGGLDEQFF	TGTGCCAGCAGCTTAGAGCAAGAGGTGGGGGGTGGTCTCGATGAGCAGTTCTTC
TRBJ2-1	-	-	TRBV18	CASSRDSLYNEQFF	TGTGCCAGCTCGCGGGACAGTTTATACAATGAGCAGTTCTTC
TRBJ2-5	TRBD2	-	TRBV19	CASSYGTGGTQYF	TGTGCCAGTAGTTACGGCACGGGAGGGACCCAGTACTTC
TRBJ1-1	-	-	TRBV12-3/TRBV12-4	CASSLQVNTEAFF	TGTGCCAGCAGCCTTCAAGTGAACACTGAAGCTTTCTTT
TRBJ2-1	-	-	TRBV7-9	CASSLEAANEQFF	TGTGCCAGCAGCTTAGAAGCGGCCAATGAGCAGTTCTTC
TRBJ1-6	TRBD1	-	TRBV19	CASSSGQSSYNSPLHF	TGTGCCAGTAGTTCGGGACAGAGCTCCTATAATTCACCCCTCCACTTT
TRBJ1-2	-	-	TRBV4-2	CASSQDLTVNYGYTF	TGTGCCAGCAGCCAAGATCTAACAGTCAACTATGGCTACACCTTC
TRBJ2-1	TRBD1	-	TRBV5-6	CASSFNRGHNEQFF	TGTGCCAGCAGCTTCAACAGGGGGCACAATGAGCAGTTCTTC
TRBJ2-3	-	once	TRBV5-1	CASSLEGGGSTDTQYF	TGCGCCAGCAGCTTGGAGGGAGGGGGGTCCACAGATACGCAGTATTTT
TRBJ1-5	-	-	TRBV10-3	CAISESGVGVEQPQHF	TGTGCCATCAGTGAGTCTGGCGTGGGGGTGGAGCAGCCCCAGCATTTT
TRBJ1-1	TRBD1	-	TRBV30	CAWGQGLNTEAFF	TGTGCCTGGGGACAGGGGTTGAACACTGAAGCTTTCTTT
TRBJ1-3	-	-	TRBV6-4	CASRAGRGNTIYF	TGTGCCAGCAGGGCCGGACGTGGAAACACCATATATTTT
TRBJ1-5	-	-	TRBV7-2	CASSVDPRTNQPQHF	TGTGCCAGCAGCGTCGACCCAAGAACTAATCAGCCCCAGCATTTT
TRBJ1-1	-	-	TRBV29-1	CSVGGHRFSTEAFF	TGCAGCGTTGGGGGTCACAGGTTTTCCACTGAAGCTTTCTTT
TRBJ2-5	TRBD1	-	TRBV11-3	CASSLAGGETQYF	TGTGCCAGCAGCTTAGCAGGGGGAGAGACCCAGTACTTC
TRBJ2-5	-	-	TRBV5-1	CASSLNGAQETQYF	TGCGCCAGCAGCTTGAACGGGGCACAAGAGACCCAGTACTTC